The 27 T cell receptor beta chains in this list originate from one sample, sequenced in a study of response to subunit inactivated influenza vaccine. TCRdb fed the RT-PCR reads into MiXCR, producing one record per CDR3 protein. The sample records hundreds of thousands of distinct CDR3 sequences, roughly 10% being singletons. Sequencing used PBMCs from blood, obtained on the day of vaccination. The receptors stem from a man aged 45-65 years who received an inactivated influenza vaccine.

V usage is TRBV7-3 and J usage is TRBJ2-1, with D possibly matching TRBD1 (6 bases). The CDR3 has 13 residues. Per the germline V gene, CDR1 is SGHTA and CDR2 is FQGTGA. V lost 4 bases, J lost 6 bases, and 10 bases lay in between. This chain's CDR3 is CASSSKQGNEQFF. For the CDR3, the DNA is TGTGCCAGCAGCTCCAAACAGGGCAATGAGCAGTTCTTC.

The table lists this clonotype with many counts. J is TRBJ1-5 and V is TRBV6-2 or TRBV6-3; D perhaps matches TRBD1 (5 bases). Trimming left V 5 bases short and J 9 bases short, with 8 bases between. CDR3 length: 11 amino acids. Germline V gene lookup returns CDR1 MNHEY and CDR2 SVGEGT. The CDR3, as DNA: TGTGCCAGCAGTGAAAGGGGGCCCCAGCATTTT. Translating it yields CASSERGPQHF.

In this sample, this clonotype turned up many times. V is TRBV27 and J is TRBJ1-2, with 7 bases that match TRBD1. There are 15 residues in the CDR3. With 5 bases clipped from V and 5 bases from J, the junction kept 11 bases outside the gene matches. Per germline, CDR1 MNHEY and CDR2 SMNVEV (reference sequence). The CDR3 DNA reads TGTGCCAGCAGTACCCGACAGGGCAGCTCGTATGGCTACACCTTC. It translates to CASSTRQGSSYGYTF.

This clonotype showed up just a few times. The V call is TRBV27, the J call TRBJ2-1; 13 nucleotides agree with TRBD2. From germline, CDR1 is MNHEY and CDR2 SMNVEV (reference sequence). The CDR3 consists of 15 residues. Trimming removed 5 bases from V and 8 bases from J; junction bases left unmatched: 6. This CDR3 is CASSPWTSGRHEQFF. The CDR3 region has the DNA TGTGCCAGCAGTCCCTGGACTAGCGGGAGACATGAGCAGTTCTTC.

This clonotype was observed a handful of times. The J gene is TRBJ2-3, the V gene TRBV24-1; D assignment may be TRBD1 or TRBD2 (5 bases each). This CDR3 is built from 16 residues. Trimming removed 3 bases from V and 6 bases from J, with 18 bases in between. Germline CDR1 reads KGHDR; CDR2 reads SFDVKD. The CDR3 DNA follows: TGTGCCACCAGTGATCCGGGACCCCTACTCCCCGATACGCAGTATTTT. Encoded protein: CATSDPGPLLPDTQYF.

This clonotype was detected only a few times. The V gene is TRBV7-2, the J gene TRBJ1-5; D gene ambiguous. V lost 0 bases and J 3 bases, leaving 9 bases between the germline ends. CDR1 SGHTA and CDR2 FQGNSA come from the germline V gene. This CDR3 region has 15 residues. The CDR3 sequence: CASSLAGSPNQPQHF. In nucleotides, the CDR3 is TGTGCCAGCAGCTTAGCGGGGAGTCCCAATCAGCCCCAGCATTTT.

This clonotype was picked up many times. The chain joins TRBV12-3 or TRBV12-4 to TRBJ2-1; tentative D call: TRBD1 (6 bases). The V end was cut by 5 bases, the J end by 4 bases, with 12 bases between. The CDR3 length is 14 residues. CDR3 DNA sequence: TGTGCCAGCAGTAGATACGGGACATACAATGAGCAGTTCTTC. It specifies CASSRYGTYNEQFF.

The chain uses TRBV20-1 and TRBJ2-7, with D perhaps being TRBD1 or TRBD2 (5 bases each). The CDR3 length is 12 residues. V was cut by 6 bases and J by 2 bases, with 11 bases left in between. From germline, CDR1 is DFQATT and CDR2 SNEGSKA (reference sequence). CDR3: CSANRGAYEQYF. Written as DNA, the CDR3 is TGCAGTGCCAACCGGGGCGCCTACGAGCAGTACTTC.

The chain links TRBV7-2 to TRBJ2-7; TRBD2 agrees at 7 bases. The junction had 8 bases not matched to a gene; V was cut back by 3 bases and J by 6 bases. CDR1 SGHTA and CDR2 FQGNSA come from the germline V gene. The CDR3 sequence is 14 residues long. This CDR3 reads CASSFGGRVPEQYF. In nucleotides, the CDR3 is TGTGCCAGCAGCTTTGGGGGGAGGGTGCCCGAGCAGTACTTC. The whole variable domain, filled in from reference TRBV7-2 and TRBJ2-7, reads GAGVSQSPSNKVTEKGKDVELRCDPISGHTALYWYRQSLGQGLEFLIYFQGNSAPDKSGLPSDRFSAERTGGSVSTLTIQRTQQEDSAVYLCASSFGGRVPEQYFGPGTRLTVT.

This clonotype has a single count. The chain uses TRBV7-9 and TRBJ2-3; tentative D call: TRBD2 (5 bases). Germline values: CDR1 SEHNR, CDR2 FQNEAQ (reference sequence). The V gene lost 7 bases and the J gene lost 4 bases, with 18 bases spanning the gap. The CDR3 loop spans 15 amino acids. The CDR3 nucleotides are TGTGCCAGCATCACGGGAAACCGATCCCCAGATACGCAGTATTTT. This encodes CASITGNRSPDTQYF.

The CDR3, as DNA: TGTGCCAGCAGGAGACTAGGCGATACCTACAATGAGCAGTTCTTC. As protein: CASRRLGDTYNEQFF. This chain connects TRBV27 to TRBJ2-1, with D maybe TRBD2 (6 bases). Germline loops: CDR1 MNHEY, CDR2 SMNVEV (reference sequence). V shed 6 bases and J shed 2 bases, with 14 bases lying between them. This CDR3 contains 15 residues.

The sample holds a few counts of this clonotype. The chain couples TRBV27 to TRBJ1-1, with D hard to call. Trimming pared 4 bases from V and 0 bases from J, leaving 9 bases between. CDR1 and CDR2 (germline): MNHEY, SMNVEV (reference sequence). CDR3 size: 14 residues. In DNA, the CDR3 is TGTGCCAGCAGTTCCTTAGCTATGAACACTGAAGCTTTCTTT. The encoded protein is CASSSLAMNTEAFF.

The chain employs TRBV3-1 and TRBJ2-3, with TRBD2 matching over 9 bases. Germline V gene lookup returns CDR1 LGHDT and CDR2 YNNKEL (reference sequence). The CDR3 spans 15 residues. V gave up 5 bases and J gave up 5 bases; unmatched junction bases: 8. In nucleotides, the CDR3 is TGTGCCAGCAGCGCAGGGGCTAGCGGGGTAGATACGCAGTATTTT. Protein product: CASSAGASGVDTQYF.

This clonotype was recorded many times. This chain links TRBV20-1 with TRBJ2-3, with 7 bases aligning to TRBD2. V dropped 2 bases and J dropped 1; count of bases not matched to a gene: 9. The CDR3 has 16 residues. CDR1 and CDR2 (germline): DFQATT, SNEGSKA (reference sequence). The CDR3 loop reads CSARWGGMRGTDTQYF. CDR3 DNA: TGCAGTGCTAGATGGGGGGGAATGCGGGGCACAGATACGCAGTATTTT.

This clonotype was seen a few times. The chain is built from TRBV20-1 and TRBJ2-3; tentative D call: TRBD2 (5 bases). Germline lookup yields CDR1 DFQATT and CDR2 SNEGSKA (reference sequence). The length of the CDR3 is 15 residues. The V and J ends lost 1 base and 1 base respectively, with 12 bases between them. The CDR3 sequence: CSARGKTRGTDTQYF. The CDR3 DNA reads TGCAGTGCTAGAGGGAAAACTAGAGGCACAGATACGCAGTATTTT.

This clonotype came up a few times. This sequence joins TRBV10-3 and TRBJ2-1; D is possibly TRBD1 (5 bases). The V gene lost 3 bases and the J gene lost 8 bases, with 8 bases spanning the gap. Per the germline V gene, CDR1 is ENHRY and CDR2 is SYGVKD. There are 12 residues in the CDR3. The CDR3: CAISDRADEQFF. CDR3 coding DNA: TGTGCCATCAGTGACAGGGCGGATGAGCAGTTCTTC.

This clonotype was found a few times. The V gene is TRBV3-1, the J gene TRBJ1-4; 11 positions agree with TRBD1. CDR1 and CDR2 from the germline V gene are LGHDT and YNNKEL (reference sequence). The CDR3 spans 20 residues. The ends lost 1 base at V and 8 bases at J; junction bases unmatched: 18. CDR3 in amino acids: CASSQAPPGQGGTTGEKLFF. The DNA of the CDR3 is TGTGCCAGCAGCCAAGCCCCACCGGGACAGGGGGGCACTACCGGCGAAAAACTGTTTTTT.

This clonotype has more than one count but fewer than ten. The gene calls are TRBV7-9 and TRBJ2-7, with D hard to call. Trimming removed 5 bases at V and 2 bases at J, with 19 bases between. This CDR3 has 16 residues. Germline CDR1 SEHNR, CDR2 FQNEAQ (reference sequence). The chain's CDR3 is CASSIGMDRYAYEQYF. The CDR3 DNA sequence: TGTGCCAGCAGCATAGGCATGGACCGATATGCCTACGAGCAGTACTTC.

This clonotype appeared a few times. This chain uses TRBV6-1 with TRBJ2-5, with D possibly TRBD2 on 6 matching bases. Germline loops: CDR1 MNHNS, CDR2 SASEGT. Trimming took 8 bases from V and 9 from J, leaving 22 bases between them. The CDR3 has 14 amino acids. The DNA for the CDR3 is TGTGCCAGCCGCCGGCGGGCACAGCAGCGGGCCCAGTACTTC. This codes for CASRRRAQQRAQYF.

The CDR3 loop reads CASRPGHSSTDTQYF. In DNA form, the CDR3 reads TGCGCCAGCAGACCCGGACATTCTAGCACAGATACGCAGTATTTT. The V and J genes are TRBV5-1 and TRBJ2-3; the D gene is possibly TRBD1 (5 bases). Trimming stripped 5 bases from V and 0 bases from J, with 13 bases between. The CDR3 sequence is 15 residues long. Germline V gene lookup returns CDR1 SGHRS and CDR2 YFSETQ.

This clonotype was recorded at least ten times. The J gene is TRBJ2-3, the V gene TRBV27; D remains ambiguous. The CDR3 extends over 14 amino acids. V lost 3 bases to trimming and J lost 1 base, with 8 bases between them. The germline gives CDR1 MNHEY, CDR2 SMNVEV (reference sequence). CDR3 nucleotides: TGTGCCAGCAGTTTCGGCCGGGGCACAGATACGCAGTATTTT. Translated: CASSFGRGTDTQYF.

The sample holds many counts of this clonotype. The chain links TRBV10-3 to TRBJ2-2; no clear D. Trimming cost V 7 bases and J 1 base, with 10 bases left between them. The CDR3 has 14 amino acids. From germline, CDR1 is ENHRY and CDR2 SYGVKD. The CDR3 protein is CAITSVGNTGELFF. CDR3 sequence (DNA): TGTGCCATCACGAGCGTGGGGAACACCGGGGAGCTGTTTTTT.

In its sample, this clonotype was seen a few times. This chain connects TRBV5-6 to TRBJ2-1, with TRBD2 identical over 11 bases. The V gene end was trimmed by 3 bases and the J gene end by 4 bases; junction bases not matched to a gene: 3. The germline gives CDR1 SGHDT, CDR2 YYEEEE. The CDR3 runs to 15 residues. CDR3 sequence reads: CASSWGTSGYNEQFF. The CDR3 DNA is TGTGCCAGCAGCTGGGGGACTAGCGGTTACAATGAGCAGTTCTTC. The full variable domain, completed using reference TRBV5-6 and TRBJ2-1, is DAGVTQSPTHLIKTRGQQVTLRCSPKSGHDTVSWYQQALGQGPQFIFQYYEEEERQRGNFPDRFSGHQFPNYSSELNVNALLLGDSALYLCASSWGTSGYNEQFFGPGTRLTVL.

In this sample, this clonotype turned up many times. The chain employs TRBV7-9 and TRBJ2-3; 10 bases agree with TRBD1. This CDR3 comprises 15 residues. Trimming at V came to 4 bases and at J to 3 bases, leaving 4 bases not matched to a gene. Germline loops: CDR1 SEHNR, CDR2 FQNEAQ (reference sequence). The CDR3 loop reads CASSSRQGATDTQYF. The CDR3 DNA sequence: TGTGCCAGCAGCTCTAGACAGGGGGCAACAGATACGCAGTATTTT.

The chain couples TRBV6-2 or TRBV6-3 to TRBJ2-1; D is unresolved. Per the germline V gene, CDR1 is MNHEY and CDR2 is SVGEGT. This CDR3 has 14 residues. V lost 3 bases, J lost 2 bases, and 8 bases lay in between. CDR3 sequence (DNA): TGTGCCAGCAGTTATCTAAGAACCTACAATGAGCAGTTCTTC. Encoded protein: CASSYLRTYNEQFF.

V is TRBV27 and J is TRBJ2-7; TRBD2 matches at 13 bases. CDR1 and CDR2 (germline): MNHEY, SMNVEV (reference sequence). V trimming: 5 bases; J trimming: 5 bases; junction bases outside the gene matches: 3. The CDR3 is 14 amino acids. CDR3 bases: TGTGCCAGCAGTCCGGGGACTAGCGGGAACGAGCAGTACTTC. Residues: CASSPGTSGNEQYF.

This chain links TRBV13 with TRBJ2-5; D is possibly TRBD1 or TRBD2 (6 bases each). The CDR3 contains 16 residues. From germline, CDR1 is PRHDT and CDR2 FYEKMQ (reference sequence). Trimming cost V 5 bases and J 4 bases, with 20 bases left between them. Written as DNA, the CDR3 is TGTGCCAGCAGCCTTACCTTAGGGGGGTCAGGAGAGACCCAGTACTTC. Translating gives CASSLTLGGSGETQYF.